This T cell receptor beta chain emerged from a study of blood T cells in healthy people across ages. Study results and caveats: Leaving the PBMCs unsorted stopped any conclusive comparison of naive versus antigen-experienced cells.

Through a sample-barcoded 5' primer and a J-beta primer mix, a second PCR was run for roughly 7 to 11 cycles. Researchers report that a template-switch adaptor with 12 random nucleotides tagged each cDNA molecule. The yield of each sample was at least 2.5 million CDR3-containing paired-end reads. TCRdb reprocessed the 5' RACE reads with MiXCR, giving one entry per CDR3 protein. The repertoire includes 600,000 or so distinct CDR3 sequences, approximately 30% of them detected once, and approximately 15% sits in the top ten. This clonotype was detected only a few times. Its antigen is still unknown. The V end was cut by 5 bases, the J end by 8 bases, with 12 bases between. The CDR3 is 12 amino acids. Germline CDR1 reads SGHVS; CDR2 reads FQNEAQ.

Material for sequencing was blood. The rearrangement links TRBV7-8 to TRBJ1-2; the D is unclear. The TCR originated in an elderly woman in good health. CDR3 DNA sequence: TGTGCCAGCAGCCCGCTGGGGATGGGCTACACCTTC. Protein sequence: CASSPLGMGYTF.